This T cell receptor beta chain is from a study of T cell responses to AZD1222 COVID-19 vaccine. Findings and limits, study-wide: Within unmutated variant regions lay the reported targets of nearly half of spike-specific TCRs. Donors were chiefly white British, with a greater number of females, and clonal diversity was perhaps underestimated. The study sampled repertoires only after the peak T cell response.

Assay used: immunoSEQ multiplex PCR; TCRdb lists only in-frame clones, some missing. The sample gives 85,000 to 90,000 clones, roughly nine tenths of which show up once; 5% is in the top ten. V lost 3 bases to trimming and J lost 3 bases; unmatched junction nucleotides: 10. Germline V gene data show CDR1 as KGHSH and CDR2 as LQKENI. This CDR3 spans 16 amino acids. Notes on this clone: Its antigen remains unidentified.

Samples with a second dose at about 4 or about 12 weeks were pooled together. The V and J genes are TRBV18 and TRBJ1-1; 7 bases map to TRBD1. The TCR was taken from an adult who received the AZD1222 COVID-19 vaccine. The source was peripheral blood, collected 28 days after the second AZD1222 dose. The CDR3 region has the DNA TGTGCCAGCTCACCGATCGAGGGGGCCGGGGACACTGAAGCTTTCTTT. It translates to CASSPIEGAGDTEAFF.